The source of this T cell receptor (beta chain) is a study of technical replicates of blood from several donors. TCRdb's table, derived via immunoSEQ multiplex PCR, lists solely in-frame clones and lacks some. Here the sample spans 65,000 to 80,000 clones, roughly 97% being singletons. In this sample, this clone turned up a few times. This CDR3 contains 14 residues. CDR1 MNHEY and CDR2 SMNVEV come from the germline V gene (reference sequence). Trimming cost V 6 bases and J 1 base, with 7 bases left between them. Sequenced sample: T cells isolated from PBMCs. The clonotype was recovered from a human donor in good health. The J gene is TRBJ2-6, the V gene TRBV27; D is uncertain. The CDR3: CASRLESGANVLTF. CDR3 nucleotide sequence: TGTGCCAGCAGGCTAGAGTCTGGGGCCAACGTCCTGACTTTC.